These T cell receptor beta chains were read from a single sample in a study of T-cell memory formation after mild COVID-19. TCRdb itself ran the 5' RACE reads through MiXCR, one entry per CDR3 protein. The sample yields tens of thousands of distinct CDR3 sequences, about 13% seen once. Material for sequencing was PBMCs or a T cell subset sorted from them (not recorded which). These receptors were obtained from an adult woman who had mild COVID-19 (a few samples of this study predate the infection). Cell type and time point are not known. CDR3s include the opening cysteine and the closing phenylalanine or tryptophan. A D gene is named only where the DNA matches it firmly. Clone size, where shown, is once, few, many, or a class for clones that have expanded.

CASSLEYQGYGNTIYF	TGCGCCAGCAGCTTGGAGTACCAGGGGTATGGAAACACCATATATTTT	TRBV5-1	TRBJ1-3	once	.
CASSLAANEKLFF	TGTGCCAGCAGCCTAGCGGCGAATGAAAAACTGTTTTTT	TRBV7-9	TRBJ1-4	once	.
CASSSGYEQYF	TGTGCCAGCAGTTCCGGCTACGAGCAGTACTTC	TRBV27	TRBJ2-7	few	.
CASSLIPEGMFF	TGTGCCAGCAGCTTAATCCCCGAGGGCATGTTCTTC	TRBV7-9	TRBJ2-1	few	.
CASSLYHTYNEQFF	TGTGCCAGCAGCTTATACCATACCTACAATGAGCAGTTCTTC	TRBV7-8	TRBJ2-1	few	.
CASSSATGFDEQYF	TGTGCCAGCAGCTCGGCCACAGGGTTCGACGAGCAGTACTTC	TRBV7-9	TRBJ2-7	.	.
CASSADNSYEQYF	TGTGCCAGCAGCGCTGACAACTCCTACGAGCAGTACTTC	TRBV11-1	TRBJ2-7	many	.
CSGGLAGGYGNEQFF	TGCAGCGGGGGACTAGCGGGAGGGTATGGCAATGAGCAGTTCTTC	TRBV29-1	TRBJ2-1	few	TRBD2
CASSSLNLLAGVAYEQYF	TGTGCCAGCAGCTCACTAAACCTACTAGCGGGAGTTGCCTACGAGCAGTACTTC	TRBV7-9	TRBJ2-7	many	TRBD2
CASSLYELGAGIYNEQFF	TGTGCCAGCAGCTTATACGAACTTGGAGCGGGAATCTACAATGAGCAGTTCTTC	TRBV7-6	TRBJ2-1	.	TRBD2
CASSFKPETGELFF	TGTGCCAGCAGCTTTAAACCGGAGACCGGGGAGCTGTTTTTT	TRBV7-9	TRBJ2-2	.	.
CASSWGTPDRSTDTQYF	TGTGCCAGCAGTTGGGGGACCCCGGACCGAAGCACAGATACGCAGTATTTT	TRBV6-2/TRBV6-3	TRBJ2-3	.	.
CASSESRDRVPRGGIQYF	TGTGCCAGCAGCGAGTCCCGGGACAGGGTGCCCAGAGGGGGCATTCAGTACTTC	TRBV6-1	TRBJ2-4	few	TRBD1
CATSETTFQETQYF	TGTGCCACCAGTGAAACGACGTTCCAAGAGACCCAGTACTTC	TRBV24-1	TRBJ2-5	.	.
CASFAGSNQPQHF	TGTGCCAGCTTTGCTGGTAGCAATCAGCCCCAGCATTTT	TRBV6-6	TRBJ1-5	few	.
CASSPGASYNEQFF	TGTGCCAGCAGCCCGGGGGCCTCCTACAATGAGCAGTTCTTC	TRBV2	TRBJ2-1	few	.
CASSVSGGSYNEQFF	TGTGCCAGCAGTGTTAGCGGGGGATCCTACAATGAGCAGTTCTTC	TRBV6-1	TRBJ2-1	many	TRBD2
CASLSGTGGVYEQFF	TGTGCCAGCCTTTCCGGGACAGGGGGCGTCTATGAGCAGTTCTTC	TRBV28	TRBJ2-1	few	TRBD1
CSARGESAITSTDTQYF	TGCAGTGCTAGGGGGGAGTCTGCAATAACTAGCACAGATACGCAGTATTTT	TRBV20-1	TRBJ2-3	.	.
CASSQFGAEDNEQFF	TGTGCCAGCAGCCAATTTGGGGCCGAGGACAATGAGCAGTTCTTC	TRBV4-2	TRBJ2-1	.	.
CASRDRPGQNQETQYF	TGTGCCAGCAGAGACCGACCGGGACAGAACCAAGAGACCCAGTACTTC	TRBV6-5	TRBJ2-5	.	TRBD1
CASSQLAGGHEQYF	TGTGCCAGCAGCCAACTAGCGGGAGGGCACGAGCAGTACTTC	TRBV4-2	TRBJ2-7	.	TRBD2
CATSVSTEQYF	TGTGCCACCAGTGTGAGCACCGAGCAGTACTTC	TRBV24-1	TRBJ2-7	.	.
CASSQDPGVDYNEQFF	TGTGCCAGCAGCCAAGATCCGGGGGTAGACTACAATGAGCAGTTCTTC	TRBV4-2	TRBJ2-1	.	.
CATSRELRDRGGETQYF	TGTGCCACCAGCAGAGAACTCCGGGACAGGGGCGGAGAGACCCAGTACTTC	TRBV15	TRBJ2-5	.	TRBD1
CASSVRGWDRNTEAFF	TGTGCCAGCAGCGTAAGAGGGTGGGATCGGAACACTGAAGCTTTCTTT	TRBV14	TRBJ1-1	few	.
CSARRTRDRDVYEQYF	TGCAGTGCTAGACGTACCCGGGACAGGGACGTCTACGAGCAGTACTTC	TRBV20-1	TRBJ2-7	many	TRBD1
CASSGRGPNEQFF	TGTGCCAGCAGCGGGAGGGGCCCGAATGAGCAGTTCTTC	TRBV4-2	TRBJ2-1	.	TRBD2
CASSLETGGTEQFF	TGCGCCAGCAGCTTGGAAACAGGGGGAACTGAGCAGTTCTTC	TRBV5-1	TRBJ2-1	.	TRBD1
CAWSGGYSSYNEQFF	TGTGCCTGGAGTGGGGGTTATAGCTCCTACAATGAGCAGTTCTTC	TRBV30	TRBJ2-1	few	.
CASSPTDILGNEQFF	TGCGCCAGCAGCCCTACCGACATTTTGGGCAATGAGCAGTTCTTC	TRBV4-3	TRBJ2-1	.	.
CASTIDSARVNTGELFF	TGTGCCAGCACCATAGACTCGGCTAGAGTGAACACCGGGGAGCTGTTTTTT	TRBV13	TRBJ2-2	.	.
CASSIGGANTEAFF	TGTGCCAGTAGTATTGGGGGCGCGAACACTGAAGCTTTCTTT	TRBV19	TRBJ1-1	.	.
CASSFGTFYGYTF	TGTGCCAGCAGCTTCGGGACCTTCTATGGCTACACCTTC	TRBV5-6	TRBJ1-2	.	.
CSASGPSGRANEQYF	TGCAGTGCTAGCGGGCCTAGCGGGAGGGCCAACGAGCAGTACTTC	TRBV20-1	TRBJ2-7	.	TRBD2
CSARVAPRADTQYF	TGCAGTGCTAGAGTGGCTCCCCGGGCAGATACGCAGTATTTT	TRBV20-1	TRBJ2-3	.	.
CASSFITGYNEQFF	TGTGCCAGCAGTTTTATAACAGGGTACAATGAGCAGTTCTTC	TRBV12-3/TRBV12-4	TRBJ2-1	few	.
CSARKLAGDGELFF	TGCAGTGCTAGAAAACTAGCGGGAGACGGGGAGCTGTTTTTT	TRBV20-1	TRBJ2-2	.	TRBD2
CASSPTGTGGIEAFF	TGTGCCAGCTCGCCAACCGGGACGGGCGGTATTGAAGCTTTCTTT	TRBV18	TRBJ1-1	few	.
CASSLLVSGGLETQYF	TGTGCCAGCAGCCTCCTGGTTAGCGGGGGATTGGAGACCCAGTACTTC	TRBV7-2	TRBJ2-5	once	TRBD2
CASSQDVAVETQYF	TGCGCCAGCAGCCAAGATGTGGCAGTTGAGACCCAGTACTTC	TRBV4-1	TRBJ2-5	.	.
CASSLGGVTYNEQFF	TGTGCCAGCAGCTTGGGGGGAGTCACGTACAATGAGCAGTTCTTC	TRBV11-3	TRBJ2-1	few	.
CATETVYSNQPQHF	TGTGCCACCGAGACAGTTTATAGCAATCAGCCCCAGCATTTT	TRBV27	TRBJ1-5	once	.
CSVEWTGTRYGYTF	TGCAGCGTTGAGTGGACAGGGACCCGCTATGGCTACACCTTC	TRBV29-1	TRBJ1-2	.	TRBD1
CASSEARQGWGGYTF	TGTGCCAGCAGTGAAGCGCGGCAGGGCTGGGGTGGCTACACCTTC	TRBV2	TRBJ1-2	.	.
CASSPFLRGAEETQYF	TGTGCCAGCAGCCCCTTTTTGCGGGGGGCCGAAGAGACCCAGTACTTC	TRBV7-8	TRBJ2-5	many	TRBD2
CASSLGQNSNQPQHF	TGTGCCAGCAGCCTGGGACAGAATAGCAATCAGCCCCAGCATTTT	TRBV27	TRBJ1-5	.	TRBD1
CSVESWTSGIESSTDTQYF	TGCAGCGTTGAATCCTGGACTAGCGGGATAGAATCTAGCACAGATACGCAGTATTTT	TRBV29-1	TRBJ2-3	few	TRBD2
CASSVSRDRPSTDTQYF	TGTGCCAGCAGCGTTTCCAGGGACAGACCTAGCACAGATACGCAGTATTTT	TRBV9	TRBJ2-3	many	TRBD1
CSALDSFSNQPQHF	TGCAGTGCTTTAGACAGCTTTAGCAATCAGCCCCAGCATTTT	TRBV20-1	TRBJ1-5	.	.
CASSELGLAAADTQYF	TGTGCCAGCAGTGAACTGGGACTAGCGGCGGCAGATACGCAGTATTTT	TRBV6-5	TRBJ2-3	many	TRBD2
CASSDGGATGELFF	TGTGCCAGCAGCGACGGGGGGGCCACCGGGGAGCTGTTTTTT	TRBV7-6	TRBJ2-2	.	TRBD2